Presented here are 23 T cell receptor beta chains from one specimen sequenced in a study of shared clonotypes between healthy human individuals. Sequencing was performed with immunoSEQ multiplex PCR; in TCRdb, only in-frame clones are kept and a portion is missing. Of about 560,000 clones listed, roughly four fifths are singletons. Sample: PBMCs. These receptor sequences come from a woman between 40 and 50 years old in good health. Some clones in this sample may be carry-over from other donors' samples.

This rearrangement joins TRBV19 to TRBJ1-5; possible D gene TRBD1, 5 bases. The germline gives CDR1 LNHDA, CDR2 SQIVND (reference sequence). This CDR3 has 16 residues. V was trimmed by 3 bases and J by 5 bases, leaving 17 bases between them. The CDR3 protein is CASSIGRTTGHQPQHF. The CDR3 coding sequence is TGTGCCAGTAGTATCGGTAGGACAACCGGTCATCAGCCCCAGCATTTT.

The V call is TRBV5-1, the J call TRBJ2-1; a weak D match, TRBD1 (6 bases). CDR1 is SGHRS and CDR2 is YFSETQ in the germline V gene. V dropped 3 bases and J dropped 7 bases, with 8 bases sitting between them. This CDR3 is built from 12 residues. CDR3: CASSSRGNEQFF. CDR3 in DNA: TGCGCCAGCAGCTCGAGGGGGAATGAGCAGTTCTTC.

The chain recombines TRBV10-2 with TRBJ2-7; TRBD2 aligns across 9 bases. Germline CDR1 reads WSHSY; CDR2 reads SAAADI. V trimming: 6 bases; J trimming: 1 base; junction bases outside the gene matches: 7. The CDR3 runs to 15 residues. The CDR3 nucleotides read TGCGCCAGCAGCCGGGGGCTAGCGGGGTCCTACGAGCAGTACTTC. Translation: CASSRGLAGSYEQYF.

V usage is TRBV19 and J usage is TRBJ1-1, with a possible D match to TRBD1 (5 bases). The V end was cut by 9 bases, the J end by 0 bases, with 14 bases between. This CDR3 has 14 amino acids. The germline CDR1 and CDR2 sequences are LNHDA and SQIVND (reference sequence). The CDR3 region is CASLPGRLNTEAFF. CDR3 in DNA: TGTGCCAGCCTGCCGGGACGCCTGAACACTGAAGCTTTCTTT.

This clone has just a few counts. The sample carries other DNA sequences with the same CDR3. The rearrangement joins TRBV11-3 to TRBJ2-1; 9 nucleotides align to TRBD2. The length of the CDR3 is 15 residues. CDR1 is SGHNT and CDR2 is YENEEA in the germline V gene. V lost 1 base and J lost 4; bases outside the gene matches: 2. CDR3 in amino acids: CASSLGLAGYNEQFF. In DNA, the CDR3 is TGTGCCAGCAGCTTAGGTCTAGCGGGATACAATGAGCAGTTCTTC.

CDR3 residues: CASSPLARGAQADTQYF. For the CDR3, the DNA is TGTGCCAGCAGCCCCCTAGCCCGGGGAGCCCAGGCAGATACGCAGTATTTT. The chain is built from TRBV7-6 and TRBJ2-3, with a weak D call TRBD2 (5 bases). Trimming removed 5 bases at V and 4 bases at J, with 22 bases between. Per the germline V gene, CDR1 is SGHVS and CDR2 is FNYEAQ. CDR3 length equals 17 residues. The variable domain in full, completed from reference TRBV7-6 and TRBJ2-3, reads GAGVSQSPRYKVTKRGQDVALRCDPISGHVSLYWYRQALGQGPEFLTYFNYEAQQDKSGLPNDRFSAERPEGSISTLTIQRTEQRDSAMYRCASSPLARGAQADTQYFGPGTRLTVL.

A word on this clone: The conserved final phenylalanine or tryptophan is absent from the CDR3, which likely points to a read error. This chain uses TRBV25-1 with TRBJ2-7; TRBD2 might be the D (6 bases). V was trimmed by 4 bases and J by 3 bases, leaving 13 bases between them. The length of the CDR3 is 14 residues. Germline loops: CDR1 MGHDK, CDR2 SYGVNS. CDR3 DNA: TGTGCCAGCAGTGGTAGCGGAGGGGTCTACGAGCAGTACCTC. This encodes CASSGSGGVYEQYL.

This sequence joins TRBV2 and TRBJ2-3; D remains ambiguous. Trimming took off 6 bases at V and 3 bases at J, with 7 bases between the two ends. This CDR3 contains 12 residues. Germline CDR1 SNHLY, CDR2 FYNNEI. In DNA form, the CDR3 reads TGTGCCAGCAGACCAGAAACAGATACGCAGTATTTT. Residues: CASRPETDTQYF.

CDR3 coding DNA: TGTGCCAGCCCCAGCGGGAATGGGTACAATGAGCAGTTCTTC. It is translated as CASPSGNGYNEQFF. The V and J genes are TRBV6-1 and TRBJ2-1, with TRBD2 matching 7 bases. V shed 8 bases, J shed 4 bases, and the junction held 8 bases outside the gene matches. This CDR3 is 14 amino acids long. In germline, CDR1 is MNHNS, CDR2 SASEGT.

This clone was found a few times. The V call is TRBV7-9, the J call TRBJ2-7; the D is unclear. In germline, CDR1 is SEHNR, CDR2 FQNEAQ (reference sequence). The V and J ends lost 1 base and 0 bases respectively, with 7 bases between them. The CDR3 is 14 residues long. The CDR3 DNA sequence: TGTGCCAGCAGCTTAGGGGTAAACTCCTACGAGCAGTACTTC. Translating gives CASSLGVNSYEQYF.

V gene TRBV7-2 combines with J gene TRBJ1-2; no reliable D call. Trimming removed 0 bases at V and 5 bases at J, with 10 bases between. CDR3 length: 14 residues. Germline CDR1 SGHTA, CDR2 FQGNSA. CDR3 loop: CASSLASGDYGYTF. CDR3 coding DNA: TGTGCCAGCAGCTTAGCCAGCGGGGATTATGGCTACACCTTC.

As DNA, the CDR3 is TGTGCCAGCAGCTTGGACAGAAACGTTGGCTACACCTTC. As protein: CASSLDRNVGYTF. The gene calls are TRBV5-8 and TRBJ1-2; no definite D call. The CDR3 is 13 residues long. CDR1 SGHTS and CDR2 YDEGEE come from the germline V gene. V was pared by 0 bases and J by 7 bases, with 10 bases between.

V and J are TRBV28 and TRBJ1-5; D is unresolved. Trimming removed 4 bases from V and 3 bases from J, with 13 bases in between. Germline assignment: CDR1 MDHEN and CDR2 SYDVKM. There are 15 residues in the CDR3. The CDR3: CASSWVDGINQPQHF. Written as DNA, the CDR3 is TGTGCCAGCAGTTGGGTGGACGGAATCAATCAGCCCCAGCATTTT.

V is TRBV4-3 and J is TRBJ2-2; D ambiguous. CDR3 length: 12 amino acids. V was clipped by 0 bases and J by 5 bases, with 1 base between them. Germline CDR1 is LGHNA and CDR2 is YSLEER. Written as DNA, the CDR3 is TGCGCCAGCAGCCAAGAGACCGGGGAGCTGTTTTTT. Translated, it gives CASSQETGELFF.

A few counts support this clone. The chain has TRBV2 and TRBJ1-6; 8 bases agree with TRBD1. Losses at the gene ends were 5 bases for V and 13 bases for J; bases not matched to a gene: 10. Germline CDR1 and CDR2: SNHLY and FYNNEI. This CDR3 is built from 14 residues. CDR3 in DNA: TGTGCCAGCAGTCCCCAGGACAGGGTCGGGCCCCTCCACTTT. It yields the protein CASSPQDRVGPLHF. Looking up the rest from reference TRBV2 and TRBJ1-6 gives the full variable domain: EPEVTQTPSHQVTQMGQEVILRCVPISNHLYFYWYRQILGQKVEFLVSFYNNEISEKSEIFDDQFSVERPDGSNFTLKIRSTKLEDSAMYFCASSPQDRVGPLHFGNGTRLTVT.

The chain joins TRBV7-9 to TRBJ2-5; 14 bases fit TRBD2. Germline CDR1 reads SEHNR; CDR2 reads FQNEAQ (reference sequence). This CDR3 is 19 amino acids long. V shed 3 bases, J shed 2 bases, and the junction held 11 bases outside the gene matches. The chain's CDR3 is CASSFPSGTSGSYQETQYF. CDR3 nucleotides: TGTGCCAGCAGCTTCCCATCGGGGACTAGCGGGAGCTATCAAGAGACCCAGTACTTC.

J is TRBJ2-5 and V is TRBV7-3, with 13 bases aligning to TRBD2. Near its end, the DNA agrees better with TRBJ2-7, so the J call may be wrong. The germline CDR1 and CDR2 sequences are SGHTA and FQGTGA. CDR3 length: 15 amino acids. CDR3 protein: CASSTTSGGLAEQYF. As DNA, the CDR3 is TGTGCCAGCAGCACGACTAGCGGGGGGCTAGCCGAGCAGTACTTC.

V and J are TRBV28 and TRBJ1-3, with TRBD1 matching over 8 bases. Germline V CDR1 and CDR2: MDHEN, SYDVKM. The CDR3 has 16 amino acids. With V trimmed by 5 bases and J by 2 bases, 8 bases remained unmatched. The CDR3 reads CASSRTTTGAGNTIYF. In nucleotides, the CDR3 is TGTGCCAGCAGTCGAACTACGACAGGGGCTGGAAACACCATATATTTT.

This sequence joins TRBV27 and TRBJ2-1; D tentatively reads TRBD1 or TRBD2 (5 bases each). V shed 3 bases and J shed 8 bases, with 8 bases lying between them. Germline V gene data show CDR1 as MNHEY and CDR2 as SMNVEV (reference sequence). The CDR3 is made up of 12 amino acids. The DNA for the CDR3 is TGTGCCAGCAGTTTGAGAGGGGATGAGCAGTTCTTC. Protein: CASSLRGDEQFF.

This sequence joins TRBV6-9 and TRBJ2-7; D not resolved. The CDR3 is 13 amino acids. Germline V gene data show CDR1 as MNHGY and CDR2 as SVAAGI. Trimming shortened V by 6 bases and J by 0 bases, and 9 bases separated the two germline ends. CDR3 DNA sequence: TGTGCCAGCAGGGAACGGCCCTCCTACGAGCAGTACTTC. Translation gives CASRERPSYEQYF.

As DNA, the CDR3 is TGTGCCAGTGAGACAGGGGGGAACACTGAAGCTTTCTTT. It translates to CASETGGNTEAFF. The chain joins TRBV2 to TRBJ1-1, with TRBD1 matching over 9 bases. Germline CDR1 and CDR2: SNHLY and FYNNEI. V gave up 9 bases and J gave up 1 base; unmatched junction bases: 3. CDR3 length equals 13 residues. Full variable domain (rest looked up from reference TRBV2 and TRBJ1-1): EPEVTQTPSHQVTQMGQEVILRCVPISNHLYFYWYRQILGQKVEFLVSFYNNEISEKSEIFDDQFSVERPDGSNFTLKIRSTKLEDSAMYFCASETGGNTEAFFGQGTRLTVV.

This clone was observed a single time. This sequence is one base from a far larger clone and is likely a read error. This sample also contains other DNA sequences that code for the same CDR3. The rearrangement joins TRBV4-1 to TRBJ2-7, with TRBD2 as a possible D gene (5 bases). Per germline, CDR1 MGHRA and CDR2 YSYEKL. The CDR3 consists of 13 residues. As DNA, the CDR3 is TGCGCTAGCAGCCAACTAGTGGGGTACGAGCAGTACTTC. It translates to CASSQLVGYEQYF.

The table lists this clone with many counts. This sample also contains other DNA sequences that code for the same CDR3. CDR3 loop: CASSLAAGGGGYEQYF. Written as DNA, the CDR3 is TGTGCCAGCAGCCTAGCCGCAGGGGGAGGGGGCTACGAGCAGTACTTC. The rearrangement links TRBV27 to TRBJ2-7; D is possibly TRBD1 or TRBD2 (7 bases each). The CDR3 sequence is 16 residues long. V lost 6 bases and J lost 3, with 21 bases in between. Germline V gene data show CDR1 as MNHEY and CDR2 as SMNVEV (reference sequence).